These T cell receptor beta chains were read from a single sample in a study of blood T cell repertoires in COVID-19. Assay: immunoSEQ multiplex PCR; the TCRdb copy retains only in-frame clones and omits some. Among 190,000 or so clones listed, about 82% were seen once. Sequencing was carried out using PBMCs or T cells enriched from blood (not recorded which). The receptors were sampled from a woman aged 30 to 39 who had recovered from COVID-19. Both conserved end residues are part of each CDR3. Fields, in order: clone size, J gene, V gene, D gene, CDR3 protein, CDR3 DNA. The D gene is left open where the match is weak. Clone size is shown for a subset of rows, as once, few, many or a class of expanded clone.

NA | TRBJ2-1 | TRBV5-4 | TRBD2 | CASSLATSGSRGNEQFF | TGTGCCAGCAGCTTGGCCACTAGCGGGAGTAGGGGCAATGAGCAGTTCTTC
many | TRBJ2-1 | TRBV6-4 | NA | CASSDSSGSYNEQFF | TGTGCCAGCAGTGACTCTAGCGGCTCCTACAATGAGCAGTTCTTC
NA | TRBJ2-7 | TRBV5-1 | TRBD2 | CASSSTSGRYEQYF | TGCGCCAGCAGCTCGACTAGCGGGAGGTACGAGCAGTACTTC
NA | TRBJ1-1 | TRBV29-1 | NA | CSVERGMNTEAFF | TGCAGCGTTGAAAGGGGCATGAACACTGAAGCTTTCTTT
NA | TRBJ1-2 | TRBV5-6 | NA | CASSWRRITGGYTF | TGTGCCAGCAGCTGGAGGCGGATCACGGGGGGCTACACCTTC
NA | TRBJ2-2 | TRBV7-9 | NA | CASSFLVGELFF | TGTGCCAGCAGCTTCCTAGTAGGGGAGCTGTTTTTT
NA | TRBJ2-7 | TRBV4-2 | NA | CASSHVGPYEQYF | TGTGCCAGCAGCCATGTGGGGCCCTACGAGCAGTACTTC
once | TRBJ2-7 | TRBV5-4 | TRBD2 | CASSTPGTSPHEQYF | TGTGCCAGCAGCACCCCCGGGACTAGTCCCCACGAGCAGTACTTC
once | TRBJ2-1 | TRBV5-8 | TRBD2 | CASSRTGTSGWNEQFF | TGTGCCAGCAGCAGAACCGGGACTAGCGGGTGGAATGAGCAGTTCTTC
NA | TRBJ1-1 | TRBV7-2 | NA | CASRMDSYTEAFF | TGTGCCAGCAGGATGGACAGTTACACTGAAGCTTTCTTT
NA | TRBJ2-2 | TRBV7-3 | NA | CASSLIPETLNTGELFF | TGTGCCAGCAGCTTAATTCCAGAAACCTTGAACACCGGGGAGCTGTTTTTT
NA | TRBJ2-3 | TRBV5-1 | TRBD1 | CASSRTGSYSTDTQYF | TGCGCCAGCAGTCGGACAGGTTCCTATAGCACAGATACGCAGTATTTT
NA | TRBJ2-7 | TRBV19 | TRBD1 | CASSIEDRSSYEQYF | TGTGCCAGTAGTATTGAGGACAGGTCCTCCTACGAGCAGTACTTC
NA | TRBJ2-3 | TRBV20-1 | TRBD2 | CSASRPTSGGFSSTDTQYF | TGCAGTGCTAGTCGCCCCACTAGCGGAGGTTTCTCTAGCACAGATACGCAGTATTTT
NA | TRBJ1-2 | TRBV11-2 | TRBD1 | CASSPTVEQGALGYTF | TGTGCCAGCAGCCCGACAGTGGAACAGGGGGCGCTTGGCTACACCTTC
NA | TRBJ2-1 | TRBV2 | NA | CASTGSSYNEQFF | TGTGCCAGCACAGGAAGCTCCTACAATGAGCAGTTCTTC
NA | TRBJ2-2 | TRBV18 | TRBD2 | CASSQYGTSGIGDTGELFF | TGTGCCAGCTCACAATACGGGACTAGCGGGATCGGGGACACCGGGGAGCTGTTTTTT